These 8 T cell receptor beta chains were all obtained from the same sample, sequenced in a study of CD8+ T cells in alopecia areata. RNA, once extracted, was reverse transcribed into cDNA for use as the sequencing template. Sequencing used immunoSEQ multiplex PCR; TCRdb keeps in-frame clones, though not all of them. This table holds some 160,000 clones, less than 75% found once. The specimen sequenced was CD8+ T cells sorted from blood. The receptors were sampled from a human donor in good health.

The rearrangement links TRBV9 to TRBJ2-2; TRBD2 aligns across 10 bases. The CDR3 totals 16 residues. The V segment lost 0 bases and the J segment 4 bases; nucleotides outside the gene matches: 3. Germline assignment: CDR1 SGDLS and CDR2 YYNGEE. This CDR3 is CASSVASGSRTGELFF. The CDR3 DNA reads TGTGCCAGCAGCGTAGCTAGCGGGAGTCGCACCGGGGAGCTGTTTTTT.

This chain joins TRBV6-5 and TRBJ2-7; D is undetermined. This CDR3 has 14 residues. The germline V gene encodes CDR1 MNHEY and CDR2 SVGAGI. V was clipped by 7 bases and J by 0 bases, with 13 bases between them. Here the CDR3 reads CASKSRASSYEQYF. The CDR3 DNA sequence: TGTGCCAGCAAGAGCCGGGCATCCTCCTACGAGCAGTACTTC.

The rearrangement links TRBV7-9 to TRBJ2-7; D may be TRBD2 (5 bases). The CDR3 is 16 residues long. From germline, CDR1 is SEHNR and CDR2 FQNEAQ (reference sequence). V lost 4 bases and J lost 2, with 18 bases in between. The CDR3 coding sequence is TGTGCCAGCAGCTCACCTACTGAGGGTAACCCCTACGAGCAGTACTTC. Its translation: CASSSPTEGNPYEQYF.

This chain uses TRBV30 with TRBJ2-4; either TRBD1 or TRBD2 may fit D (5 bases each). Trimming shortened V by 5 bases and J by 7 bases, and 21 bases separated the two germline ends. The CDR3 covers 15 residues. Per the germline V gene, CDR1 is GTSNPN and CDR2 is SVGIG (reference sequence). The CDR3: CAWLTPVDRGNIQYF. The DNA for the CDR3 is TGTGCCTGGCTTACCCCTGTAGACAGAGGGAACATTCAGTACTTC. Filled out from reference TRBV30 and TRBJ2-4, the complete variable domain reads SQTIHQWPATLVQPVGSPLSLECTVEGTSNPNLYWYRQAAGRGLQLLFYSVGIGQISSEVPQNLSASRPQDRQFILSSKKLLLSDSGFYLCAWLTPVDRGNIQYFGAGTRLSVL.

The rearrangement joins TRBV15 to TRBJ2-3; possibly TRBD1 or TRBD2 for D (5 bases each). This CDR3 contains 16 residues. V was clipped by 3 bases and J by 4 bases, with 17 bases between them. CDR1 and CDR2 from the germline V gene are LNHNV and YYDKDF (reference sequence). The CDR3: CATSRGEHEWADTQYF. CDR3 in DNA: TGTGCCACCAGCAGGGGGGAGCACGAGTGGGCAGATACGCAGTATTTT. The variable domain in full, with the rest retrieved from reference TRBV15 and TRBJ2-3, is DAMVIQNPRYQVTQFGKPVTLSCSQTLNHNVMYWYQQKSSQAPKLLFHYYDKDFNNEADTPDNFQSRRPNTSFCFLDIRSPGLGDTAMYLCATSRGEHEWADTQYFGPGTRLTVL.

V gene TRBV30 combines with J gene TRBJ2-1; TRBD2 aligns across 9 bases. The V gene end was trimmed by 1 base and the J gene end by 7 bases; junction bases not matched to a gene: 8. CDR3 length equals 15 residues. Germline CDR1 GTSNPN, CDR2 SVGIG (reference sequence). The CDR3 here is CAWSEASGKLNEQFF. In DNA, the CDR3 is TGTGCCTGGAGTGAAGCTAGCGGGAAATTGAATGAGCAGTTCTTC.

The genes are TRBV2 and TRBJ1-1; the D is unclear. The V end lost 7 bases, the J end lost 0 bases, and 21 bases lay between the germline ends. The CDR3 sequence is 17 residues long. The germline V gene has CDR1 SNHLY and CDR2 FYNNEI. The CDR3 sequence is CASTTRGEVRVNTEAFF. DNA for the CDR3: TGTGCCAGCACCACCCGTGGAGAGGTCAGAGTGAACACTGAAGCTTTCTTT.

The V call is TRBV13, the J call TRBJ2-5; D ambiguous. This CDR3 has 14 amino acids. The V end lost 5 bases, the J end lost 4 bases, and 14 bases lay between the germline ends. The V gene's germline CDR1 is PRHDT and CDR2 FYEKMQ (reference sequence). DNA for the CDR3: TGTGCCAGCAGCCTAACTTCCGGGCGAGAGACCCAGTACTTC. Protein: CASSLTSGRETQYF.